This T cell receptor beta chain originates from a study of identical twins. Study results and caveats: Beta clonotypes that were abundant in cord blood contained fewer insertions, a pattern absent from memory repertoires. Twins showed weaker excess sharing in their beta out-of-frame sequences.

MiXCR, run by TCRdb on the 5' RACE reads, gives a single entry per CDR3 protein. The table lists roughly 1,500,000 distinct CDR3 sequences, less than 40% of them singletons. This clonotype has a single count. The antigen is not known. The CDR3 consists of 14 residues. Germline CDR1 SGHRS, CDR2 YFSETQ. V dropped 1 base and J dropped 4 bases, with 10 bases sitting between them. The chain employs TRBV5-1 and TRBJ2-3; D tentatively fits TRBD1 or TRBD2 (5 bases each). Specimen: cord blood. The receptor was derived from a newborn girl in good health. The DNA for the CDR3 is TGCGCCAGCAGCTTGTGGGGGAGCGCAGATACGCAGTATTTT. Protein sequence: CASSLWGSADTQYF. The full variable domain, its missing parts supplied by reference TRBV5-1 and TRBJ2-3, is KAGVTQTPRYLIKTRGQQVTLSCSPISGHRSVSWYQQTPGQGLQFLFEYFSETQRNKGNFPGRFSGRQFSNSRSEMNVSTLELGDSALYLCASSLWGSADTQYFGPGTRLTVL.